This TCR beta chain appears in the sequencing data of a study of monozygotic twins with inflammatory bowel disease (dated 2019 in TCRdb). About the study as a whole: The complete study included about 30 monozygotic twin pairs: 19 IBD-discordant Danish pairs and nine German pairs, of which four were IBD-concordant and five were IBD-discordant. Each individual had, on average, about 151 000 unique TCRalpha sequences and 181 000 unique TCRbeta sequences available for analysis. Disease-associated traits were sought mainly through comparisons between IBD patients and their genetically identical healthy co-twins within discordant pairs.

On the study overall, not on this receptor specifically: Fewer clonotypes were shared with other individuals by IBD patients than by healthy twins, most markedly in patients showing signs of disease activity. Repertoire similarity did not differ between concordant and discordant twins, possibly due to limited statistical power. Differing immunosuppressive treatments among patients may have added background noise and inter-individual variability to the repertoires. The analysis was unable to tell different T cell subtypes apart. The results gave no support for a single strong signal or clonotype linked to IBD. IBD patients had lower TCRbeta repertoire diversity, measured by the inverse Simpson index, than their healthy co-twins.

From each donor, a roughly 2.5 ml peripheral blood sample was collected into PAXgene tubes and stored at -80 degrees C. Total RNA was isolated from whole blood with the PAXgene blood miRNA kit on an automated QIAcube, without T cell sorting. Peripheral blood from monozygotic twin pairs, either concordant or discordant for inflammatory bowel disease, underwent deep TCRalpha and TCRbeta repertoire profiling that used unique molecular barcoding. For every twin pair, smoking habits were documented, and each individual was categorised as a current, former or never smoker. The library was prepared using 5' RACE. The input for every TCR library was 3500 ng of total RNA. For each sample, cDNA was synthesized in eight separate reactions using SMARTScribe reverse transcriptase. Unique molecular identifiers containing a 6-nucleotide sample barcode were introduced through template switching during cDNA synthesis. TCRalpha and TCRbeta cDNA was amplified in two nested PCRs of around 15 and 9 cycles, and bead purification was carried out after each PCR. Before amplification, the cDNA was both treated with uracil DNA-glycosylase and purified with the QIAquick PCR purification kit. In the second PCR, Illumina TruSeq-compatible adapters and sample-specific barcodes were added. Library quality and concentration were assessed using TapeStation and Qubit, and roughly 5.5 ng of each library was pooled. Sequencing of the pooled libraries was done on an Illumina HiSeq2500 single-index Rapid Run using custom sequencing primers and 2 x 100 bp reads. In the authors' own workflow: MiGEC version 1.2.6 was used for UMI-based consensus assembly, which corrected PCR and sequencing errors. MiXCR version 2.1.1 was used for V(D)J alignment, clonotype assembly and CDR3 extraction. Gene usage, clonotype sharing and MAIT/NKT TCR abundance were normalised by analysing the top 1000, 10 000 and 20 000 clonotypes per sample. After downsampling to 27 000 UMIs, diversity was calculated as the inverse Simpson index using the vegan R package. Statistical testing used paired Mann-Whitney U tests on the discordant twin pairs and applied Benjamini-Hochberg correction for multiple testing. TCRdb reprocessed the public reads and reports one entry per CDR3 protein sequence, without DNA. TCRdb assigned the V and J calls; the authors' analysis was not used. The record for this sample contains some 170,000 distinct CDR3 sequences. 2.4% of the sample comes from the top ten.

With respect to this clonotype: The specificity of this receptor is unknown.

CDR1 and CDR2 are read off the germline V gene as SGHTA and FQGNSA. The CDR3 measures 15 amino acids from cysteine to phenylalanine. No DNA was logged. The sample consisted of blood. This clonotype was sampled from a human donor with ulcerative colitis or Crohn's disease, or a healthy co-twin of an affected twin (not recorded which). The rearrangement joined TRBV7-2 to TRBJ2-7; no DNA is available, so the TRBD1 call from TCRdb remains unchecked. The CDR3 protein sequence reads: CASSIDGGGHDEQYF.